The 19 T cell receptor beta chains below come from one sample, sequenced in a study of T cells after yellow fever vaccination. TCRdb itself ran the 5' RACE reads through MiXCR, one entry per CDR3 protein. The data hold about 260,000 distinct CDR3 sequences, with over 3% observed a single time. The sequences come from PBMCs, collected 15 days after the yellow fever booster vaccination. These receptors all come from a man aged 18 to 29 who received the YFV17D yellow fever vaccine.

This clonotype was picked up many times. The chain employs TRBV7-2 and TRBJ2-5; D possibly corresponds to TRBD2 (6 bases). Per germline, CDR1 SGHTA and CDR2 FQGNSA. Trimming stripped 6 bases from V and 4 bases from J, with 21 bases between. The CDR3 is 16 residues long. The CDR3 DNA follows: TGTGCCAGCAGACCTCCAGGGCTAGCGATAGGAGAGACCCAGTACTTC. It codes for CASRPPGLAIGETQYF.

This clonotype was seen many times. This rearrangement joins TRBV9 to TRBJ2-5, with no clear D. CDR1 is SGDLS, CDR2 YYNGEE, per germline. CDR3 length equals 13 residues. V lost 2 bases and J 5 bases, leaving 10 bases between the germline ends. The CDR3 region has the DNA TGTGCCAGCAGCGTTATGGATCGGGAGACCCAGTACTTC. It yields the protein CASSVMDRETQYF.

The table lists this clonotype with many counts. The chain recombines TRBV6-2 or TRBV6-3 with TRBJ2-2, with 8 bases matching TRBD1. Per germline, CDR1 MNHEY and CDR2 SVGEGT. This CDR3 spans 17 amino acids. Trimming took 2 bases from V and 2 from J; bases not matched to a gene: 7. CDR3 bases: TGTGCCAGCAGTTACGACCCCGGACAGGGCAACACCGGGGAGCTGTTTTTT. Translating gives CASSYDPGQGNTGELFF.

The rearrangement links TRBV7-2 to TRBJ1-1, with D possibly TRBD1 on 6 matching bases. Trimming left V 2 bases short and J 1 base short, with 11 bases between. From germline, CDR1 is SGHTA and CDR2 FQGNSA. The CDR3 has 15 amino acids. The CDR3 is CASSLPGHRNTEAFF. The DNA of the CDR3 is TGTGCCAGCAGCTTACCGGGACACAGGAACACTGAAGCTTTCTTT. The whole variable domain, remainder taken from reference TRBV7-2 and TRBJ1-1, is GAGVSQSPSNKVTEKGKDVELRCDPISGHTALYWYRQSLGQGLEFLIYFQGNSAPDKSGLPSDRFSAERTGGSVSTLTIQRTQQEDSAVYLCASSLPGHRNTEAFFGQGTRLTVV.

The sample holds many counts of this clonotype. This chain links TRBV9 with TRBJ2-5; TRBD1 matches 9 bases. Germline trimming cut 3 bases from V and 4 bases from J; bases unmatched to any gene: 4. The CDR3 totals 14 residues. CDR1 is SGDLS, CDR2 YYNGEE, per germline. The DNA of the CDR3 is TGTGCCAGCAGCGCGAACAGGGGGCGAGAGACCCAGTACTTC. It encodes CASSANRGRETQYF.

This clonotype was seen many times. V gene TRBV20-1 combines with J gene TRBJ1-1; a weak D match, TRBD1 (6 bases). This CDR3 region has 13 residues. Trimming stripped 4 bases from V and 7 bases from J, with 16 bases between. Germline assignment: CDR1 DFQATT and CDR2 SNEGSKA (reference sequence). The CDR3 bases are TGCAGTGCTACCCGAGGTCGGGACATTGAAGCTTTCTTT. Translating it yields CSATRGRDIEAFF.

Turning to this clonotype: Possible read error: a much larger clone is one base away. This chain connects TRBV20-1 to TRBJ2-5; TRBD2 agrees at 11 bases. The CDR3 has 14 residues. In germline, CDR1 is DFQATT, CDR2 SNEGSKA (reference sequence). J lost 4 bases, V lost 1 base, and 2 bases had no gene match. CDR3 loop: CSARASGGPETQYF. The CDR3 region has the DNA TGCAGTGCTAGAGCTAGCGGGGGGCCAGAGACCCAGTACTTC.

This clonotype showed up many times. V and J are TRBV20-1 and TRBJ2-3, with 7 bases identical to TRBD2. The V gene's germline CDR1 is DFQATT and CDR2 SNEGSKA (reference sequence). The V segment lost 8 bases and the J segment 3 bases; nucleotides outside the gene matches: 11. The CDR3 runs 14 residues. The CDR3 region has the DNA TGCAGTACCACCTCGGGAGCGGGGACAGATACGCAGTATTTT. It encodes CSTTSGAGTDTQYF.

The table lists this clonotype with many counts. The chain carries TRBV7-2 and TRBJ2-5; 8 bases line up with TRBD1. Germline trimming cut 5 bases from V and 5 bases from J; bases unmatched to any gene: 7. The CDR3 has 14 amino acids. From germline, CDR1 is SGHTA and CDR2 FQGNSA. Here the CDR3 DNA reads TGTGCCAGCAGCCCGGACAGGGCTAGGGAGACCCAGTACTTC. Its translation: CASSPDRARETQYF.

This clonotype showed up many times. This sequence joins TRBV7-2 and TRBJ2-7; D might be TRBD2 (5 bases). V was cut by 2 bases and J by 0 bases, with 8 bases left in between. This CDR3 has 14 residues. Germline V gives CDR1 SGHTA, CDR2 FQGNSA. This CDR3 is CASSLRRDSYEQYF. The CDR3 nucleotides read TGTGCCAGCAGCTTACGTCGGGACTCCTACGAGCAGTACTTC.

This clonotype occurred many times. The rearrangement joins TRBV7-9 to TRBJ2-7, with TRBD1 as a possible D gene (5 bases). CDR3 length equals 14 residues. CDR1 SEHNR and CDR2 FQNEAQ come from the germline V gene (reference sequence). V gave up 4 bases and J gave up 3 bases, with 13 bases separating them. In nucleotides, the CDR3 is TGTGCCAGCAGCTCAACAACAGGAGACTACGAGCAGTACTTC. This gives the protein CASSSTTGDYEQYF.

This clonotype was counted ten times or more. The rearrangement joins TRBV7-3 to TRBJ2-3; 10 bases match TRBD1. The CDR3 sequence is 15 residues long. The V segment lost 5 bases and the J segment 3 bases; nucleotides outside the gene matches: 5. The germline CDR1 and CDR2 sequences are SGHTA and FQGTGA. DNA for the CDR3: TGTGCCAGCAGCCCGTCGGGACAGGGGACAGATACGCAGTATTTT. This gives the protein CASSPSGQGTDTQYF.

This clonotype was recorded at least ten times. The chain joins TRBV4-2 to TRBJ1-1; the match to TRBD1 covers 7 bases. In germline, CDR1 is LGHNA, CDR2 YNFKEQ. CDR3 length: 14 residues. Trimming removed 4 bases from V and 4 bases from J; junction bases left unmatched: 6. CDR3 DNA sequence: TGTGCCAGCAGCCCCAGACAGGGATTCACTGAAGCTTTCTTT. Its translation: CASSPRQGFTEAFF.

This clonotype was seen repeatedly, ten times or more. V usage is TRBV4-2 and J usage is TRBJ1-2; D unresolved. Deletions cut 0 bases from V and 1 base from J, with 12 bases between. This CDR3 spans 16 amino acids. Germline V gene data show CDR1 as LGHNA and CDR2 as YNFKEQ. CDR3 sequence (DNA): TGTGCCAGCAGCCAAGATCTTAGTCCGGGTAACTATGGCTACACCTTC. This encodes CASSQDLSPGNYGYTF.

This clonotype was observed many times. The chain is built from TRBV2 and TRBJ1-2; TRBD1 might be the D (6 bases). The germline V and J ends were trimmed by 2 bases and 3 bases, with 10 bases remaining between them. There are 14 residues in the CDR3. The germline V gene has CDR1 SNHLY and CDR2 FYNNEI. DNA for the CDR3: TGTGCCAGCAGTGAATCGTCAGGGGACTATGGCTACACCTTC. This translates into CASSESSGDYGYTF.

At least ten counts were recorded for this clonotype. The junction shows a germline mismatch at one end, possibly a read error. The rearrangement joins TRBV12-3 or TRBV12-4 to TRBJ2-2, with 9 positions matching TRBD1. The CDR3 totals 15 residues. CDR3 in DNA: TGTGCCAGCAGGGGACAGGGCACGAAAACCGGGGAGCTGTTTTTT. It codes for CASRGQGTKTGELFF.

This clonotype showed up many times. V usage is TRBV12-3 or TRBV12-4 and J usage is TRBJ2-3; 8 nucleotides match TRBD1. This CDR3 is built from 14 residues. V lost 7 bases and J lost 2; bases outside the gene matches: 5. The CDR3 here is CASIMGQATDTQYF. The CDR3 DNA reads as TGTGCCAGCATCATGGGACAGGCCACAGATACGCAGTATTTT.

There are a few counts of this clonotype. The chain combines TRBV7-6 with TRBJ2-1; 7 nucleotides agree with TRBD2. CDR1 and CDR2 from the germline V gene are SGHVS and FNYEAQ. J was trimmed by 0 bases and V by 2 bases; bases with no gene match: 7. The CDR3 loop spans 17 amino acids. In DNA form, the CDR3 reads TGTGCCAGCAGCTTAAGAGCGGGGCCGAGCTCCTACAATGAGCAGTTCTTC. This gives the protein CASSLRAGPSSYNEQFF.

In its sample, this clonotype was seen many times. The rearrangement uses TRBV5-5 and TRBJ2-7; D not resolved. V lost 7 bases and J lost 2, with 13 bases in between. In germline, CDR1 is SGHKS, CDR2 YYEKEE (reference sequence). CDR3 length: 13 residues. This CDR3 is CASDWTGTYEQYF. In nucleotides, the CDR3 is TGTGCCAGCGACTGGACGGGTACCTACGAGCAGTACTTC.